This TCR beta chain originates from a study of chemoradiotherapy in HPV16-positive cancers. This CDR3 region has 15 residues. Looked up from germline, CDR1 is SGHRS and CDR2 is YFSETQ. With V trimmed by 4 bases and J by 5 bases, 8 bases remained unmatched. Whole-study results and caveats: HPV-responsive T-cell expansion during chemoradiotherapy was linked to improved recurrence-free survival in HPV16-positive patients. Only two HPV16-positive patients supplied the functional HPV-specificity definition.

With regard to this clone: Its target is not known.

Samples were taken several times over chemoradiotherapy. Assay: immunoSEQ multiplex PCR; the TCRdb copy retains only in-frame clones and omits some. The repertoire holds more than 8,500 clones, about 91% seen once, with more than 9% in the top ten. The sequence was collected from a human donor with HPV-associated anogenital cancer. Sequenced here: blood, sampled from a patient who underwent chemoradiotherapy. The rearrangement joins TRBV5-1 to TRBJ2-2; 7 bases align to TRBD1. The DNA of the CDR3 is TGCGCCAGCAGCCTGAACAGGGGAAAGACCGGGGAGCTGTTTTTT. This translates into CASSLNRGKTGELFF.